The entry below describes one T cell receptor beta chain. Treatment defined: oral pan-JAK inhibitor, 5-10 mg twice daily. The sample belongs to a study of CD8+ T cells in alopecia areata. V trimming: 0 bases; J trimming: 4 bases; junction bases outside the gene matches: 2. CDR3 length equals 14 residues. Germline V gives CDR1 SGDLS, CDR2 YYNGEE. Following extraction, RNA underwent reverse transcription to cDNA, which served as the sequencing template. Assay used: immunoSEQ multiplex PCR; TCRdb lists only in-frame clones, some missing. The sample records some 160,000 clones, under 70% being singletons. Sequenced material: CD4+ T cells sorted from blood, taken at week 4, from a patient treated with tofacitinib. The source of this sequence is a human donor with alopecia areata. The gene calls are TRBV9 and TRBJ2-7; 9 bases fit TRBD1. The CDR3 coding sequence is TGTGCCAGCAGCGTAGGTGGACAGGGGTACGAGCAGTACTTC. Translation gives CASSVGGQGYEQYF.